This TCR beta chain came from a study of blood T cell repertoires in COVID-19. Overall study context: The samples span acute and convalescent COVID-19 from the United States, Italy and Spain. The cDNA or gDNA used as material had been derived from T cells, B-cell-depleted T cells, or PBMCs.

As originally analysed: How many nucleated cells were present was estimated from reference gene primer amplification. Here immunoSEQ multiplex PCR was the method, and the copy in TCRdb shows in-frame clones only, minus some. Clonal size and the V and J genes are those of that table, whereas D and trimming came from the DNA. Among 150,000 to 200,000 clones listed, about 88% were seen once. The material sequenced was peripheral blood. This clonotype was sampled from a man between 18 and 35 years old with acute or convalescent COVID-19.

CDR3 sequence (DNA): TGTGCCAGCAGCGACCAACAGGGGGGACCACAAGAGACCCAGTACTTC. Protein sequence: CASSDQQGGPQETQYF. The rearrangement links TRBV9 to TRBJ2-5, with TRBD1 matching 8 bases. CDR3 length equals 16 residues. V was clipped by 3 bases and J by 2 bases; unmatched bases: 9. Germline CDR1 reads SGDLS; CDR2 reads YYNGEE.